This T cell receptor beta chain was recorded in a study of blood T cell repertoires in COVID-19. Study information: PBMCs, B-cell-depleted T cells, or T cells were the source of the cDNA or gDNA that made up the material.

In the authors' methods: Reference gene primers were amplified, and this amplification served to estimate nucleated cell counts. TCRdb keeps only in-frame clones here, not all; method: immunoSEQ multiplex PCR. V, J and clone size reflect that table, while D and trimming were determined from the DNA. The table includes about 58,000 clones, approximately 90% detected once. CDR3 length: 12 amino acids. Germline V lookup: CDR1 KGHDR, CDR2 SFDVKD. The V end lost 5 bases, the J end lost 4 bases, and 7 bases lay between the germline ends. The TCR comes from a man between 60 and 75 years old with acute or convalescent COVID-19. The chain uses TRBV24-1 and TRBJ2-5, with TRBD1 as a possible D gene (5 bases). Sequenced input: peripheral blood. The CDR3 nucleotides read TGTGCCACCAGTGTTACAGGAGAGACCCAGTACTTC. Translation: CATSVTGETQYF.